These 6 T cell receptor beta chains originate from one sample sequenced in a study of blood T cell repertoires in COVID-19. The protocol was immunoSEQ multiplex PCR, while the TCRdb copy is restricted to in-frame clones and leaves out a portion. The sample includes around 190,000 clones, 81% of them seen just once. What was sequenced was peripheral blood. Receptors were obtained from a woman aged 40 to 50 with COVID-19, enrolled during active disease.

The CDR3 nucleotides are TGTGCCAGCAGCTTAGTCGTACCGGGGCAGGGACTCTACGAGCAGTACTTC. Translation gives CASSLVVPGQGLYEQYF. This chain uses TRBV7-9 with TRBJ2-7, with D possibly being TRBD2 (6 bases). The CDR3 has 17 amino acids. From germline, CDR1 is SEHNR and CDR2 FQNEAQ (reference sequence). Trimming removed 1 base at V and 3 bases at J, with 19 bases between.

This chain links TRBV2 with TRBJ1-6; D perhaps matches TRBD1 (6 bases). The germline V gene has CDR1 SNHLY and CDR2 FYNNEI. The CDR3 consists of 14 residues. The V and J ends lost 6 bases and 10 bases respectively, with 16 bases between them. The CDR3 loop is CASSKTGLGSPLHF. The CDR3 region has the DNA TGTGCCAGCAGCAAAACAGGGCTTGGGTCACCCCTCCACTTT.

The V gene is TRBV7-9, the J gene TRBJ2-5; TRBD2 is a possible D gene (5 bases). Germline V gene lookup returns CDR1 SEHNR and CDR2 FQNEAQ (reference sequence). Trimming took off 0 bases at V and 7 bases at J, with 15 bases between the two ends. This CDR3 has 15 residues. Here the CDR3 reads CASSLARQARGTQYF. The CDR3 bases are TGTGCCAGCAGCTTAGCGCGGCAGGCTCGGGGGACCCAGTACTTC.

This chain connects TRBV24-1 to TRBJ2-5; 8 positions match TRBD1. Germline trimming cut 4 bases from V and 1 base from J; bases unmatched to any gene: 4. Germline V CDR1 and CDR2: KGHDR, SFDVKD. The CDR3 loop spans 15 amino acids. In DNA, the CDR3 is TGTGCCACCAGTGAGCCCGGACAGGGCCAAGAGACCCAGTACTTC. Translating gives CATSEPGQGQETQYF.

V and J are TRBV5-1 and TRBJ2-2; TRBD2 is a possible D gene (6 bases). Trimming removed 6 bases from V and 4 bases from J, with 13 bases in between. Germline V gene data show CDR1 as SGHRS and CDR2 as YFSETQ. The CDR3 is 14 residues long. The CDR3 loop reads CASTGGTFTGELFF. CDR3 DNA sequence: TGCGCCAGCACAGGAGGGACTTTCACCGGGGAGCTGTTTTTT.

The chain has TRBV28 and TRBJ2-3, with a weak D call TRBD1 (6 bases). The CDR3 is 13 amino acids. The V gene lost 3 bases and the J gene lost 7 bases, with 11 bases spanning the gap. CDR1 is MDHEN and CDR2 is SYDVKM in the germline V gene. CDR3 region: CASSLAGAYTQYF. The CDR3 nucleotides read TGTGCCAGCAGTTTGGCAGGGGCGTATACGCAGTATTTT.